This T cell receptor beta chain emerged from a study of T-cell reconstitution after alpha-beta-depleted transplantation in children. The study, taken as a whole, reports: T cells produced anew were the main source of T-cell counts and diversity one year after transplant.

TCRbeta library preparation incorporated unique molecular identifiers. MiXCR, applied by TCRdb to the PCR reads, yields one record per CDR3 protein. The sample consists of about 190,000 distinct CDR3 sequences, roughly 10% of them appearing once. There are many counts of this clonotype. Its target is unknown. The CDR3 is 12 amino acids. Germline V gene data show CDR1 as SNHLY and CDR2 as FYNNEI. V was cut by 2 bases and J by 9 bases, with 8 bases left in between. The rearrangement joins TRBV2 to TRBJ2-1; unclear D gene. The receptor comes from a boy younger than 10 with acute myeloid leukemia, due to receive a stem cell transplant. The specimen was PBMCs, collected before TCRalphabeta/CD19-depleted stem cell transplant. The CDR3 is CASSETTGEQFF. The CDR3 coding sequence is TGTGCCAGCAGTGAAACGACTGGTGAGCAGTTCTTC.